Below, 32 T cell receptor beta chains from the same sample are listed, as sequenced in a study of shared clonotypes between healthy human individuals. TCRdb keeps only in-frame clones here, not all; method: immunoSEQ multiplex PCR. This table has approximately 840,000 clones, approximately 97% appearing once. Naive CD8 populations comprised CD45RO-negative cells positively selected for CCR7, excluding terminally differentiated effector memory CD45RA+ cells. The sequencing sample was made of naive CD8+ T cells sorted from blood. The receptors derive from a man aged 25 to 40 in good health.

The V gene is TRBV30, the J gene TRBJ2-3; D gene unclear. This CDR3 is built from 14 residues. Germline loops: CDR1 GTSNPN, CDR2 SVGIG (reference sequence). Trimming took 4 bases from V and 1 from J, leaving 12 bases between them. The CDR3 sequence: CAWTQLGGTDTQYF. CDR3 in DNA: TGTGCCTGGACCCAGTTAGGAGGCACAGATACGCAGTATTTT.

The rearrangement uses TRBV28 and TRBJ1-5, with D perhaps TRBD1 (5 bases). CDR1 is MDHEN and CDR2 is SYDVKM in the germline V gene. CDR3 length: 17 residues. Trimming shortened V by 6 bases and J by 2 bases, and 20 bases separated the two germline ends. CDR3 sequence reads: CASSYEAGWGGNQPQHF. In DNA form, the CDR3 reads TGTGCCAGCAGCTACGAGGCGGGGTGGGGCGGCAATCAGCCCCAGCATTTT.

The rearrangement uses TRBV4-1 and TRBJ2-1; 10 bases match TRBD2. After removal of 0 bases from V and 5 bases from J, the junction contained 7 bases not matched to a gene. From germline, CDR1 is MGHRA and CDR2 YSYEKL. CDR3 length: 17 residues. CDR3 sequence: CASSQDEGLAFNNEQFF. The CDR3 DNA sequence: TGCGCCAGCAGCCAAGATGAGGGACTAGCGTTCAACAATGAGCAGTTCTTC.

This chain uses TRBV19 with TRBJ2-7; D may be TRBD2 (5 bases). Germline CDR1 and CDR2: LNHDA and SQIVND (reference sequence). The CDR3 extends over 14 amino acids. V was clipped by 7 bases and J by 0 bases, with 13 bases between them. DNA of the CDR3: TGTGCCAGTAAGCCGTGGGAGTCCTCCTACGAGCAGTACTTC. Its protein is CASKPWESSYEQYF.

This chain uses TRBV19 with TRBJ1-5; possible D gene TRBD1, 6 bases. Germline loops: CDR1 LNHDA, CDR2 SQIVND (reference sequence). The length of the CDR3 is 13 residues. V was cut by 7 bases and J by 3 bases, with 10 bases left in between. The CDR3 DNA reads TGTGCCAGTAACGACAGGTTCAATCAGCCCCAGCATTTT. This translates into CASNDRFNQPQHF.

V gene TRBV28 combines with J gene TRBJ2-3; D gene uncertain. Trimming took 3 bases from V and 0 from J, leaving 13 bases between them. This CDR3 is 16 amino acids long. Germline assignment: CDR1 MDHEN and CDR2 SYDVKM. The CDR3 spells CASSLGASTSTDTQYF. Here the CDR3 DNA reads TGTGCCAGCAGTTTGGGTGCCAGTACTAGCACAGATACGCAGTATTTT.

This clone is a singleton in its sample. The V call is TRBV6-4, the J call TRBJ2-7; 7 bases line up with TRBD2. Unmatched junction bases numbered 8, after V lost 2 bases and J lost 4 bases. Germline V gives CDR1 MRHNA, CDR2 SNTAGT. This CDR3 spans 15 amino acids. The CDR3 sequence: CASSDEGTTLYEQYF. In DNA form, the CDR3 reads TGTGCCAGCAGTGACGAGGGGACTACCTTATACGAGCAGTACTTC.

The chain joins TRBV5-1 to TRBJ1-2, with D possibly TRBD1 on 6 matching bases. V shed 3 bases and J shed 8 bases, with 20 bases lying between them. The CDR3 has 15 residues. Per the germline V gene, CDR1 is SGHRS and CDR2 is YFSETQ. CDR3 bases: TGCGCCAGCAGCTGGGCCGGGGGCTCTGTTGAAGGCTACACCTTC. This sequence encodes CASSWAGGSVEGYTF.

The gene calls are TRBV2 and TRBJ2-3, with 8 bases lining up with TRBD2. Per the germline V gene, CDR1 is SNHLY and CDR2 is FYNNEI. This CDR3 spans 15 amino acids. Trimming removed 4 bases from V and 1 base from J; junction bases left unmatched: 4. CDR3 DNA sequence: TGTGCCAGCAGTGGGGACGGGAGGGGCACAGATACGCAGTATTTT. It is translated as CASSGDGRGTDTQYF.

This clone is a singleton in its sample. V is TRBV7-9 and J is TRBJ2-2, with 7 bases identical to TRBD2. CDR1 and CDR2 from the germline V gene are SEHNR and FQNEAQ (reference sequence). The CDR3 covers 18 residues. J gave up 5 bases and V 2 bases, and 14 bases lay outside the gene matches. CDR3 nucleotide sequence: TGTGCCAGCAGCTTACCCTCCCGGGCGGGAGATGGGACCGGGGAGCTGTTTTTT. Translating it yields CASSLPSRAGDGTGELFF.

This chain links TRBV9 with TRBJ2-7; TRBD1 is a possible D gene (6 bases). Germline lookup yields CDR1 SGDLS and CDR2 YYNGEE. Trimming cost V 3 bases and J 6 bases, with 16 bases left between them. The CDR3 length is 14 residues. CDR3 residues: CASSATQGYGEQYF. The CDR3 bases are TGTGCCAGCAGCGCTACTCAGGGGTATGGCGAGCAGTACTTC.

This clone was recorded only once. This rearrangement joins TRBV11-3 to TRBJ2-1, with 9 bases identical to TRBD1. The CDR3 is 15 residues long. V lost 5 bases and J lost 6; bases outside the gene matches: 8. Per germline, CDR1 SGHNT and CDR2 YENEEA. The CDR3 protein is CASSLGTGLVNEQFF. The CDR3 DNA reads as TGTGCCAGCAGCCTCGGGACAGGGTTAGTCAATGAGCAGTTCTTC.

Remarks on this clone: In the same sample, other DNA sequences code for this CDR3. The rearrangement uses TRBV7-9 and TRBJ2-5; D unclear. The CDR3 loop spans 12 amino acids. Germline CDR1 is SEHNR and CDR2 is FQNEAQ (reference sequence). V was trimmed by 0 bases and J by 5 bases, leaving 4 bases between them. The CDR3 nucleotides are TGTGCCAGCAGCTTAGCGGGGGAGACCCAGTACTTC. Protein product: CASSLAGETQYF.

The gene calls are TRBV4-3 and TRBJ2-5; 7 bases agree with TRBD2. The germline V gene encodes CDR1 LGHNA and CDR2 YSLEER. Trimming cost V 1 base and J 5 bases; bases outside gene matches: 7. This CDR3 region has 15 residues. Written as DNA, the CDR3 is TGCGCCAGCAGCCAAGGGAGCTTCGGGGGGGAGACCCAGTACTTC. This codes for CASSQGSFGGETQYF.

In its sample, this clone was seen a few times. This chain uses TRBV5-1 with TRBJ2-2; TRBD2 aligns across 7 bases. V dropped 4 bases and J dropped 5; count of bases not matched to a gene: 5. The CDR3 spans 14 residues. CDR1 and CDR2 (germline): SGHRS, YFSETQ. The CDR3 nucleotides are TGCGCCAGCAGCAGCGACGGGGGGACCGGGGAGCTGTTTTTT. Protein: CASSSDGGTGELFF. Looking up the rest from reference TRBV5-1 and TRBJ2-2 gives the full variable domain: KAGVTQTPRYLIKTRGQQVTLSCSPISGHRSVSWYQQTPGQGLQFLFEYFSETQRNKGNFPGRFSGRQFSNSRSEMNVSTLELGDSALYLCASSSDGGTGELFFGEGSRLTVL.

This chain joins TRBV18 and TRBJ2-3; 8 bases map to TRBD1. Trimming at V came to 4 bases and at J to 2 bases, leaving 11 bases not matched to a gene. The V gene's germline CDR1 is KGHSH and CDR2 LQKENI. The length of the CDR3 is 17 residues. Written as DNA, the CDR3 is TGTGCCAGCTCACTAGGCGCGACAGGGGCCACCACAGATACGCAGTATTTT. Translating gives CASSLGATGATTDTQYF.

The gene calls are TRBV7-7 and TRBJ2-2; 9 nucleotides match TRBD2. J was trimmed by 0 bases and V by 1 base; bases with no gene match: 6. The CDR3 extends over 18 amino acids. Germline CDR1 and CDR2: SSHAT and FNYEAQ (reference sequence). The CDR3 DNA reads TGTGCCAGCAGCTTAGTTAGCGGGGGACTGACGAACACCGGGGAGCTGTTTTTT. Translation gives CASSLVSGGLTNTGELFF.

The J gene is TRBJ2-1, the V gene TRBV7-2; tentative D call: TRBD2 (6 bases). V shed 5 bases and J shed 7 bases, with 21 bases lying between them. This CDR3 region has 16 residues. Per germline, CDR1 SGHTA and CDR2 FQGNSA. The CDR3 reads CASSPPGGGPYNEQFF. For the CDR3, the DNA is TGTGCCAGCAGCCCGCCTGGGGGAGGCCCTTATAATGAGCAGTTCTTC.

This clone was seen a single time. V gene TRBV18 combines with J gene TRBJ2-3, with 9 bases aligning to TRBD2. The CDR3 spans 18 residues. Trimming cost V 2 bases and J 0 bases; bases outside gene matches: 9. CDR1 and CDR2 (germline): KGHSH, LQKENI. CDR3 sequence reads: CASSPASGTGYSTDTQYF. The DNA of the CDR3 is TGTGCCAGCTCACCAGCTAGCGGGACGGGTTATAGCACAGATACGCAGTATTTT.

The chain has TRBV6-5 and TRBJ1-2; 8 bases are shared with TRBD1. Germline loops: CDR1 MNHEY, CDR2 SVGAGI. The length of the CDR3 is 15 residues. Losses at the gene ends were 2 bases for V and 1 base for J; bases not matched to a gene: 3. The CDR3 DNA follows: TGTGCCAGCAGTTACCGACAGGGGAATAACTATGGCTACACCTTC. Amino acid sequence: CASSYRQGNNYGYTF.

This sequence joins TRBV7-2 and TRBJ1-1; 7 bases are shared with TRBD1. With V trimmed by 5 bases and J by 3 bases, 6 bases remained unmatched. Germline lookup yields CDR1 SGHTA and CDR2 FQGNSA. The CDR3 has 14 amino acids. As DNA, the CDR3 is TGTGCCAGCAGCATTCGACAGGGTGACACTGAAGCTTTCTTT. This translates into CASSIRQGDTEAFF.

This chain links TRBV14 with TRBJ1-1, with D unresolved. The CDR3 loop spans 13 amino acids. The germline V gene has CDR1 SGHDN and CDR2 FVKESK. The V end lost 2 bases, the J end lost 1 base, and 5 bases lay between the germline ends. As DNA, the CDR3 is TGTGCCAGCAGCCAACTCAGGAACACTGAAGCTTTCTTT. It is translated as CASSQLRNTEAFF.

The chain links TRBV11-2 to TRBJ2-1; 7 bases match TRBD1. This CDR3 has 16 residues. The V gene end was trimmed by 0 bases and the J gene end by 5 bases; junction bases not matched to a gene: 7. CDR1 SGHAT and CDR2 FQNNGV come from the germline V gene. The CDR3 sequence is CASSLDLGTANNEQFF. The CDR3 region has the DNA TGTGCCAGCAGCTTAGATTTGGGGACAGCAAACAATGAGCAGTTCTTC.

The chain uses TRBV11-2 and TRBJ2-5; D not resolved. The V end was cut by 0 bases, the J end by 1 base, with 3 bases between. The CDR3 runs 13 residues. The germline V gene has CDR1 SGHAT and CDR2 FQNNGV. CDR3 nucleotides: TGTGCCAGCAGCTTAGAAGGCCAAGAGACCCAGTACTTC. As protein: CASSLEGQETQYF.

The chain joins TRBV15 to TRBJ2-1; D call uncertain. CDR1 and CDR2 (germline): LNHNV, YYDKDF (reference sequence). CDR3 length: 13 residues. V lost 1 base, J lost 3 bases, and 4 bases lay in between. The CDR3 loop is CATSRVIYNEQFF. CDR3 bases: TGTGCCACCAGCAGAGTTATCTACAATGAGCAGTTCTTC.

The chain recombines TRBV7-9 with TRBJ2-1; maybe TRBD2 (5 bases). The CDR3 is made up of 15 amino acids. Germline loops: CDR1 SEHNR, CDR2 FQNEAQ (reference sequence). The ends were cut back, 1 base at V and 5 bases at J, with 12 bases in the middle. The CDR3 DNA sequence: TGTGCCAGCAGCTTAGTACTAGATCCCCACAATGAGCAGTTCTTC. It translates to CASSLVLDPHNEQFF.

The V and J genes are TRBV11-2 and TRBJ1-1; possible D gene TRBD1, 5 bases. The germline CDR1 and CDR2 sequences are SGHAT and FQNNGV. There are 14 residues in the CDR3. Trimming shortened V by 5 bases and J by 5 bases, and 15 bases separated the two germline ends. CDR3 bases: TGTGCCAGCAGCCCGGCAGGGCGAGAGACTGAAGCTTTCTTT. Protein: CASSPAGRETEAFF.

This chain joins TRBV14 and TRBJ2-2; 8 bases fit TRBD2. The CDR3 is 15 residues long. Germline loops: CDR1 SGHDN, CDR2 FVKESK. Trimming took 3 bases from V and 4 from J; bases not matched to a gene: 4. For the CDR3, the DNA is TGTGCCAGCAGCCACGTCGCGGGGGGCACCGGGGAGCTGTTTTTT. Residues: CASSHVAGGTGELFF. The full variable domain, rest sourced from reference TRBV14 and TRBJ2-2, is EAGVTQFPSHSVIEKGQTVTLRCDPISGHDNLYWYRRVMGKEIKFLLHFVKESKQDESGMPNNRFLAERTGGTYSTLKVQPAELEDSGVYFCASSHVAGGTGELFFGEGSRLTVL.

This chain connects TRBV7-9 to TRBJ2-2; no reliable D call. Trimming left V 1 base short and J 6 bases short, with 6 bases between. CDR3 size: 13 residues. CDR1 and CDR2 from the germline V gene are SEHNR and FQNEAQ (reference sequence). DNA for the CDR3: TGTGCCAGCAGCTTAGGAACATCCGGGGAGCTGTTTTTT. This sequence encodes CASSLGTSGELFF.

The chain combines TRBV5-6 with TRBJ2-1, with D possibly being TRBD1 (5 bases). V lost 6 bases and J lost 2, with 27 bases in between. In germline, CDR1 is SGHDT, CDR2 YYEEEE. The CDR3 is made up of 19 amino acids. The chain's CDR3 is CASNTRQGLTIKPYNEQFF. CDR3 DNA: TGTGCCAGCAACACAAGGCAGGGTTTAACAATAAAGCCCTACAATGAGCAGTTCTTC.

The CDR3 sequence: CASSPDYNTDTQYF. CDR3 nucleotides: TGTGCCAGCAGTCCCGATTACAACACAGATACGCAGTATTTT. The chain employs TRBV6-5 and TRBJ2-3; no clear D. The CDR3 sequence is 14 residues long. V lost 5 bases, J lost 2 bases, and 11 bases lay in between. Germline CDR1 and CDR2: MNHEY and SVGAGI.

J is TRBJ2-2 and V is TRBV14, with 7 bases lining up with TRBD1. This CDR3 has 14 amino acids. CDR1 and CDR2 from the germline V gene are SGHDN and FVKESK. Unmatched junction bases numbered 2, after V lost 2 bases and J lost 5 bases. This chain's CDR3 is CASSQIQGTGELFF. As DNA, the CDR3 is TGTGCCAGCAGCCAAATACAGGGGACCGGGGAGCTGTTTTTT.